Sequencing of this TCR beta chain was carried out in a study of T cells after posttransplantation cyclophosphamide. Details on this clone: No antigen is known for it.

Findings and caveats of the study: Recipient CMV seropositivity and CMV reactivation strongly tracked TRB clonality.

Sequencing was performed with immunoSEQ multiplex PCR; in TCRdb, only in-frame clones are kept and a portion is missing. The table has fewer than 60,000 clones, roughly 92% seen once. Germline CDR1 and CDR2: SGHTA and FQGNSA. The CDR3 totals 13 residues. Peripheral blood was collected from the related graft donor on the marrow donation day. The V and J genes are TRBV7-2 and TRBJ2-5; D unclear. The tail of the sequence fits TRBJ2-7 better, so the J call may be wrong. What was sequenced was PBMCs. The TCR was taken from a woman aged 25 to 39 in good health and a related stem cell transplant donor. CDR3 nucleotides: TGTGCCAGCCGGCTACAGCCGCCCTACGAGCAGTACTTC. Translated: CASRLQPPYEQYF.